Presented here are 2 T cell receptor beta chains from one specimen sequenced in a study of cytomegalovirus exposure and HLA in healthy donors. Generated by immunoSEQ multiplex PCR, the TCRdb table keeps only in-frame clones and is missing some. The sample carries 170,000 or so clones, approximately 83% recorded once. The sequenced sample was PBMCs. These receptors all come from a woman aged 18-30 years in good health and CMV-seropositive.

This clone appeared once. The chain recombines TRBV9 with TRBJ1-2; 10 bases line up with TRBD1. Per germline, CDR1 SGDLS and CDR2 YYNGEE. The CDR3 is 16 amino acids. Trimming at V came to 3 bases and at J to 5 bases, leaving 10 bases not matched to a gene. CDR3: CASSGRTGQGDYGYTF. CDR3 sequence (DNA): TGTGCCAGCAGCGGCAGAACAGGACAGGGGGATTATGGCTACACCTTC.

The V gene is TRBV15, the J gene TRBJ1-5; D might be TRBD1 (6 bases). The V end was cut by 0 bases, the J end by 4 bases, with 19 bases between. Germline CDR1 is LNHNV and CDR2 is YYDKDF (reference sequence). This CDR3 spans 18 amino acids. CDR3 amino acids: CATSRDRLGAEVNQPQHF. As DNA, the CDR3 is TGTGCCACCAGCAGAGATCGGCTGGGGGCAGAAGTTAATCAGCCCCAGCATTTT. The full variable domain, with the rest looked up from reference TRBV15 and TRBJ1-5, is DAMVIQNPRYQVTQFGKPVTLSCSQTLNHNVMYWYQQKSSQAPKLLFHYYDKDFNNEADTPDNFQSRRPNTSFCFLDIRSPGLGDTAMYLCATSRDRLGAEVNQPQHFGDGTRLSIL.